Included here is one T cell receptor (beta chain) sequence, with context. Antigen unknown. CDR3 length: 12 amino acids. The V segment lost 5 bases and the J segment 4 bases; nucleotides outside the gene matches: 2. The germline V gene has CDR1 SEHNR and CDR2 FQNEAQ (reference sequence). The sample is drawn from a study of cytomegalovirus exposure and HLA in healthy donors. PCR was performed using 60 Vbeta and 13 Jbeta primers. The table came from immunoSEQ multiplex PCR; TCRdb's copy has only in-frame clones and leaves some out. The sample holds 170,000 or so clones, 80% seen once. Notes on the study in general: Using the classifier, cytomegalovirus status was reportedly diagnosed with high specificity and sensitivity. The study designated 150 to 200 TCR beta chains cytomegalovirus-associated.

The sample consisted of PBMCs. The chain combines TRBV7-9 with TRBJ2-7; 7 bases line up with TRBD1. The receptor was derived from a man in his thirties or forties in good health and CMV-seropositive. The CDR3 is CASSGQEYEQYF. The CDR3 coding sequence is TGTGCCAGCAGCGGACAGGAGTACGAGCAGTACTTC.